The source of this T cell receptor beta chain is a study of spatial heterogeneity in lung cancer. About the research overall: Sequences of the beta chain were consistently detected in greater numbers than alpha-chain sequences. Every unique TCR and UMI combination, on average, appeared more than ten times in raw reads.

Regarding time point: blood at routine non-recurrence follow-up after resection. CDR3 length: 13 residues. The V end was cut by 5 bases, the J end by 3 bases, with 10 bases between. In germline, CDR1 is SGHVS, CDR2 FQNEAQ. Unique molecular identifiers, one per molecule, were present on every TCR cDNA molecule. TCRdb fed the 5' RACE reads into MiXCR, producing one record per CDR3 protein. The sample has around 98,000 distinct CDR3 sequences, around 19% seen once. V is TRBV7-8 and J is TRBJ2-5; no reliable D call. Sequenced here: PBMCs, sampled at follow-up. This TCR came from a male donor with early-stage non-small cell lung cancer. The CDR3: CASSGRTEETQYF. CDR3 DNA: TGTGCCAGCAGCGGCCGGACGGAAGAGACCCAGTACTTC.